Sequencing of this TCR beta chain was carried out in a study of T cell responses to AZD1222 COVID-19 vaccine. V lost 4 bases and J lost 4, with 21 bases in between. This CDR3 contains 16 residues. Sequencing used immunoSEQ multiplex PCR; TCRdb keeps in-frame clones, though not all of them. This sample carries approximately 150,000 clones, 85% to 95% of them seen once, and the ten largest clones take approximately 2.3%. This TCR came from an adult in good health. The sequencing used peripheral blood, collected on day 0 of AZD1222 vaccination. This chain connects TRBV5-3 to TRBJ2-7; possible D gene TRBD1, 5 bases. TRBV5-3 is designated an ORF whose function remains uncertain. CDR3 nucleotides: TGTGCCAGAAGCCTCGCCCCTTTGGACACCGGATACGAGCAGTACTTC. Translated: CARSLAPLDTGYEQYF.